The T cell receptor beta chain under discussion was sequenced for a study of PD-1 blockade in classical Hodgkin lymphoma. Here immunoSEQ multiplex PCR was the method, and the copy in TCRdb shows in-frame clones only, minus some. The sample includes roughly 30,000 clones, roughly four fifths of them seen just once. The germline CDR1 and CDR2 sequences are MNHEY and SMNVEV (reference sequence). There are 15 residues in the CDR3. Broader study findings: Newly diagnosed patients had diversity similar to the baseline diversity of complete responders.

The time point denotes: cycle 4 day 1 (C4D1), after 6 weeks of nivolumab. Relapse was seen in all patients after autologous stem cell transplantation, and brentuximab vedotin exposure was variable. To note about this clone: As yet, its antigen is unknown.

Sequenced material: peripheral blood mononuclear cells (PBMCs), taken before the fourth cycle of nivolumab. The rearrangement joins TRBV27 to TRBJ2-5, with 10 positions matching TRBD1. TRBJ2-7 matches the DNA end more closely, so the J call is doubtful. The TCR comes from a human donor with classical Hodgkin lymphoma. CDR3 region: CASARLGTGDYEQYF. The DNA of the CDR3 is TGTGCCAGCGCCCGCCTAGGGACAGGGGACTACGAGCAGTACTTC.